The entry below describes one T cell receptor beta chain. From germline, CDR1 is SGHNT and CDR2 YENEEA. V lost 5 bases to trimming and J lost 8 bases; unmatched junction nucleotides: 8. The CDR3 extends over 14 amino acids. The data derive from a study of blood T cell repertoires in COVID-19. Study information: From the United States, Italy and Spain came samples of acute and convalescent COVID-19. T cells, B-cell-depleted T cells, or PBMCs provided the cDNA or gDNA that served as material.

In the source study's methods: Amplification from reference gene primers served as the basis for estimated nucleated cell counts. TCRdb's copy holds only in-frame clones and misses some; the assay was immunoSEQ multiplex PCR. V and J calls and clone size are those listed in that table; D and trimming were worked out from the DNA. The sample records 180,000 or so clones, roughly 89% being singletons. Sequenced sample: peripheral blood. The receptor was isolated from a woman aged 45-65 years with acute or convalescent COVID-19. V usage is TRBV11-3 and J usage is TRBJ2-2; 7 bases fit TRBD1. Here the CDR3 reads CASSKQGFAGELFF. In DNA form, the CDR3 reads TGTGCCAGCAGCAAACAGGGGTTTGCAGGGGAGCTGTTTTTT.